This T cell receptor (beta chain) was identified during a study of blood T cell repertoires in COVID-19. Study information: Acute and convalescent COVID-19 samples came from the United States, Italy and Spain.

Only one count was recorded for this clone. Those who participated ranged in age from roughly 18 to 100 years and resided in about two dozen US areas. Per the original data handling: Reference gene primer amplification gave estimated nucleated cell counts. Produced via immunoSEQ multiplex PCR; TCRdb's table is partial and in-frame only. V, J and clone size reflect that table, while D and trimming were determined from the DNA. The data contain over 250,000 clones, around 83% of them singletons. The receptor was derived from a man in his forties who had been exposed to COVID-19. The sequenced material came from PBMCs or T cells enriched from blood (not recorded which).

CDR3 loop: CASSLGGDTQYF. The CDR3 DNA reads TGCGCCAGCAGCTTGGGGGGCGATACGCAGTATTTT. The chain combines TRBV5-1 with TRBJ2-3; possible D gene TRBD1, 5 bases. This CDR3 is 12 amino acids long. The V gene's germline CDR1 is SGHRS and CDR2 YFSETQ. Deletions cut 0 bases from V and 6 bases from J, with 5 bases between.